Detailed here is one TCR beta chain. Its antigen is not yet known. Base quality data are lacking; no much larger clone is found one base away. Per the publication, the treatment or condition label means: suppressive antiretroviral therapy. Cells were stimulated with a pool of overlapping HIV-1 Gag 15-mer peptides at roughly 1 ug per peptide per mL. Memory populations depleted of antigen-responding cells were obtained by sorting nonresponding CD40L-negative CD69-negative CD45RO-high memory CD4+ T cells. HIV-1-infected adults in whom suppressive ART had been started during chronic infection were enrolled as participants. For at least 4 years, the participants' plasma HIV-1 RNA had been undetectable, below 50 copies/mL. To be included, participants needed a CD4+ T cell count above 400 cells/uL and a positive CMV serology. Before stimulation, PBMCs were isolated using density centrifugation and depleted of CD8+ T cells. Stimulation of CD8-depleted PBMCs was carried out for approximately 17 hours with anti-CD28/CD49d costimulation, CD40-blocking antibody and enfuvirtide, to prevent new infections. Sorting was done on either a Beckman Coulter MoFlo Legacy or an XDP sorter, and propidium iodide was used to exclude dead cells. Genomic DNA was extracted using the QIAamp DNA Mini Kit for samples with more than one million cells and using the Quick-DNA Microprep Kit for all other samples.

The CDR3 measures 13 amino acids from cysteine to phenylalanine. Only CDR3 DNA is held: 39 bases, read in frame from base 1. From a lookup of the germline V gene, CDR1 and CDR2 are SGHTA and FQGTGA. V and J are truncated by 5 bases and 2 bases respectively, leaving an intervening sequence of 9 bases. This specimen comes from a study of persistence of HIV-infected CD4 T cells (dated by TCRdb to the early 2020s). About the full investigation: CMV- and HIV-1 Gag-responding CD4+ T cells were isolated from ART-treated individuals so that antigen-driven clonal expansion of HIV-1-infected cells could be examined. Peripheral blood samples of up to about 180 mL were taken at multiple time points, with the exception of two participants who underwent leukapheresis at a single time point. In the cross-participant TCR cluster analysis, under ten participants were included for CMV and 7 participants were included for Gag. The median time the participants had spent on suppressive ART was eight to nine years. The clonality of all cells in each sorted population was assessed by TCRbeta sequencing, whereas the clonality of infected cells was assessed by proviral sequencing.

The immunoSEQ hsTCRB assay version 4 in survey mode was used to sequence TCRbeta repertoires from genomic DNA. Genomic DNA was diluted to 7.5 to 10 ng/uL, and up to roughly 1 ug per sample was used for TCRbeta sequencing. The published analysis was carried out like this. TCRbeta data were analyzed in ImmunoSeq Analyzer 3.0, with diversity computed on productive nucleotide rearrangements. The improved Chao index was used to estimate lower-bound TCR diversity, and the Gini coefficient was used to estimate clonality using the Immunarch R package. Different nucleotide rearrangements encoding the same CDR3beta amino acid sequence were counted as distinct clonotypes. Differential abundance analysis found TCRbeta sequences that were significantly enriched in antigen-responding cells compared with anti-CD3/anti-CD28-activated cells. GLIPH2 clustered TCRs by predicted peptide-MHC specificity, both within individual participants and across merged participant data sets. Sourced from immuneACCESS, this table was stored by TCRdb with only in-frame sequences that have V and J called. A share of the clones is absent; for the studies checked, an unresolved V gene accounts for under half, and the remainder has no known explanation. The V and J calls and clone size are taken from that table; D and trimming were inferred from the DNA. A total of 35,000 to 45,000 clones appear in this sample, more than 75% of them only once. The ten largest clones represent 5.4% of the sample.

Study-level results and caveats: Restriction of bulk TCR analyses to the rare CMV-responding cells that actually carried HIV-1 proviruses was not possible. Degenerate expanded CDR3beta sequences were enriched in antigen-responding cells, suggesting convergent selection of CD4+ responses to CMV and Gag. TCR oligoclonality correlated with proviral oligoclonality within the same sorted populations. TCRbeta richness in CMV- and Gag-responding cells was significantly lower than in anti-CD3/anti-CD28-responding cells; CMV-responding cells had higher oligoclonality than CD3/CD28-stimulated and Gag-responding cells. Few individuals were included in the study, and only a limited range of antigens was tested.

The TCR sequence derives from an adult with HIV. The donor label of this sample is uncertain. Recombination connected TRBV7-3 to TRBJ1-2; a tentative D call is TRBD1 (5 bases match). This specimen was cultured CD4+ T cells from PBMCs, taken from a patient who received antiretroviral therapy. Read against the paper, the sample's cell subset or site label means: CD40L-CD69- CD45RO-high memory CD4 T cells not responding to Gag peptides. The DNA sequence is as follows: TGTGCCAGCAGCCGTGACAGAAACTATGGCTACACCTTC. It specifies CASSRDRNYGYTF.